This T cell receptor beta chain was sequenced for a study of cytomegalovirus exposure and HLA in healthy donors. Study summary: Approximately 190 million T cells yielded approximately 100 million unique TCR beta sequences, as an earlier analysis found. For the approximately 410 genotyped donors, roughly 80% fell within the Caucasian-associated ancestry cluster.

Study-level points and caveats: Highest at DRB1 and lowest at HLA-C, TCR association rates differed among HLA loci in a later analysis. For most TCR sequences rarity was the rule, although some public TCRs occurred in many donors.

Germline V gene sequence: CDR1 SGHRS, CDR2 YFSETQ. V gave up 0 bases and J gave up 11 bases; unmatched junction bases: 5. The CDR3 spans 13 residues. Points on this clone: Its antigen is not known.

Amplification used 60 Vbeta primers and 13 Jbeta primers. TCRdb's table, derived via immunoSEQ multiplex PCR, lists solely in-frame clones and lacks some. The profile covers roughly 100,000 clones, with around 15% appearing a single time and roughly 0.89% taken by the ten largest. The specimen sequenced was PBMCs. The rearrangement links TRBV5-1 to TRBJ1-1, with 9 nucleotides matching TRBD1. This clonotype was obtained from a female donor in good health and CMV-seronegative. CDR3 loop: CASSLGDRERAFF. Here the CDR3 DNA reads TGCGCCAGCAGCTTGGGGGACAGGGAACGGGCTTTCTTT. Looking up the rest from reference TRBV5-1 and TRBJ1-1 gives the full variable domain: KAGVTQTPRYLIKTRGQQVTLSCSPISGHRSVSWYQQTPGQGLQFLFEYFSETQRNKGNFPGRFSGRQFSNSRSEMNVSTLELGDSALYLCASSLGDRERAFFGQGTRLTVV.